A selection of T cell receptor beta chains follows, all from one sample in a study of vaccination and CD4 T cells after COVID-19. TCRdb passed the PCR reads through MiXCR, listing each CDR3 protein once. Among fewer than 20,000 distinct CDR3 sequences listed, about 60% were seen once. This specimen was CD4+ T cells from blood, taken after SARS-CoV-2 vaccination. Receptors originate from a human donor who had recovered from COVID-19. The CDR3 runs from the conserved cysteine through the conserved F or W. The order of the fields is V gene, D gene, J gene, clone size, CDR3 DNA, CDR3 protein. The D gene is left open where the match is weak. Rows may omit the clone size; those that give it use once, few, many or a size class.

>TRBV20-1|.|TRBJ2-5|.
TGCAGTGCTAGACCCCAAGAGACCCAGTACTTC
CSARPQETQYF
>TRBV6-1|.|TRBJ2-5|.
TGTGCCAGCAGTGAAGGGAACCAAGAGACCCAGTACTTC
CASSEGNQETQYF
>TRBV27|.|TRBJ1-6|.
TGTGCCAGCACCCTTAGGCGACAGGATAATTCACCCCTCCACTTT
CASTLRRQDNSPLHF
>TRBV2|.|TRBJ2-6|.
TGTGGAGGAGGAAGGGTCAACGCTGGGGCCAACGTCCTGACTTTC
CGGGRVNAGANVLTF
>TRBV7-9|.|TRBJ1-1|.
TGTGCCAGCAGCTTACAGGGGACGTCGAACACTGAAGCTTTCTTT
CASSLQGTSNTEAFF
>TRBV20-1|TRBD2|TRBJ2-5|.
TGCAGTGCTACACGGGGACTAGCGGAGCTCCAAGAGACCCAGTACTTC
CSATRGLAELQETQYF
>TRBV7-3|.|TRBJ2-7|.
TGTGCCAGCAGCTTAGCAGGGGATATATCCTACGAGCAGTACTTC
CASSLAGDISYEQYF
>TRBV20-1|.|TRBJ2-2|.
TGCAGTGCTAGACATAGCGCGAACACCGGGGAGCTGTTTTTT
CSARHSANTGELFF
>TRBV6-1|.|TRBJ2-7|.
TGTGCCAGCACCTCTGGGATCGGGCAGCAGTACTTC
CASTSGIGQQYF
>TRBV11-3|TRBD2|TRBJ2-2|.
TGTGCCAGCAGCCCCGGAAGCGGGAGGGCCGCTATCGGGGAGCTGTTTTTT
CASSPGSGRAAIGELFF
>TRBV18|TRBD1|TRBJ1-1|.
TGTGCCAGCTCGCGCGGGACAGTGAACACTGAAGCTTTCTTT
CASSRGTVNTEAFF
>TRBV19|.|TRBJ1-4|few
TGTGCCAGTAGTATAAGAAGGCGCGATGAAAAACTGTTTTTT
CASSIRRRDEKLFF
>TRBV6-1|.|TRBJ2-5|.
TGTGCCAGCAGTGAAGTAACACACCCTGCACTACAAGAGACCCAGTACTTC
CASSEVTHPALQETQYF
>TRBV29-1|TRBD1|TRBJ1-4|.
TGCAGCGTTGAAATTGGAGGGGGCGCCTCTAATGAAAAACTGTTTTTT
CSVEIGGGASNEKLFF
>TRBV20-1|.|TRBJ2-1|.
TGCAGTGCTATCCGGGGCCACAATGAGCAGTTCTTC
CSAIRGHNEQFF
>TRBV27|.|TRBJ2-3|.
TGTGCCAGCAGTTTATCCGCGGGAGATACGCAGTATTTT
CASSLSAGDTQYF
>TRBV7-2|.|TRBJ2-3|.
TGTGCCAGCAGCTCAATAGGGGGTCTTACGCAGTATTTT
CASSSIGGLTQYF
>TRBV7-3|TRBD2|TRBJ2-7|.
TGTGCCAGCAGCTCCACAGCCGGGACTAGCGGGAGAGGCGAGCAGTACTTC
CASSSTAGTSGRGEQYF
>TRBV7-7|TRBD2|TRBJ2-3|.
TGTGCTAGCAGCTCTGGACTAGGATCTTCTACAGATACGCAGTATTTT
CASSSGLGSSTDTQYF
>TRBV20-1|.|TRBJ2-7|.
TGCAGTGCTAGACAAGGGACTGGACCTCTTGAGCAGTACTTC
CSARQGTGPLEQYF
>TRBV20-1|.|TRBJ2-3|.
TGCAGTGCTAGTCGGGAAGATACGCAGTATTTT
CSASREDTQYF
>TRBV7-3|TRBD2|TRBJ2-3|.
TGTGCCAGCAGCCTAGGGACTAGCGGGAGGAGTGGAGATACGCAGTATTTT
CASSLGTSGRSGDTQYF
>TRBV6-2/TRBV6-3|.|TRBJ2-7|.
TGTGCCAGCAGTTATGAGAAGGGCTACGAGCAGTACTTC
CASSYEKGYEQYF
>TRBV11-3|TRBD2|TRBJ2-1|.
TGTGCCAGCAGCACAGGGACTAGCGGGGGATACAATGAGCAGTTCTTC
CASSTGTSGGYNEQFF
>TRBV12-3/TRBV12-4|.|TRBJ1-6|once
TGTGCCAGCAGTTTAGTTCTGAATTCACCCCTCCACTTT
CASSLVLNSPLHF
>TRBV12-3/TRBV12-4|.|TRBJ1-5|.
TGTGCCAGCAGTCAAAACCAGGGACAACCCCAGCATTTT
CASSQNQGQPQHF
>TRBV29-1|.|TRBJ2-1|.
TGCAGCGTTGAAGGGGGAGGTACAGGGTACAATGAGCAGTTCTTC
CSVEGGGTGYNEQFF
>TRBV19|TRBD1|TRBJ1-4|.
TGTGCCACTAGAACGACAGGGCTGGATGAAAAACTGTTTTTT
CATRTTGLDEKLFF
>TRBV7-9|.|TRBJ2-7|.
TGTGCCAGCAGCTTTGGAACTACCTACGAGCAGTACTTC
CASSFGTTYEQYF
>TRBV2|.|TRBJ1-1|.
TGTGCCAGCTCCAACTGGGACACTGAAGCTTTCTTT
CASSNWDTEAFF
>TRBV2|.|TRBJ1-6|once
TGTGCCAGCAGTCAGTCCCCAAATTCACCCCTCCACTTT
CASSQSPNSPLHF
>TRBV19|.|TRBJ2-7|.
TGTGCCAGTACCGACGACAGGTGGGGCGAGCAGTACTTC
CASTDDRWGEQYF
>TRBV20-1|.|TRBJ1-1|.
TGCAGTGCCGAGACAAGACAGCATAGGAACACTGAAGCTTTCTTT
CSAETRQHRNTEAFF
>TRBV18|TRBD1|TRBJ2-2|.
TGTGCCAGCTCACCAAGTTCAGGGGGCGCGGACGGGGAGCTGTTTTTT
CASSPSSGGADGELFF
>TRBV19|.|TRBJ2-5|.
TGTGCCACCACGTCCGCGGGAAGGGAGACCCAGTACTTC
CATTSAGRETQYF
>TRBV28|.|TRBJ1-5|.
TGTGCCAGCAGTTTATGGAGCCAGCCGAATCAGCCCCAGCATTTT
CASSLWSQPNQPQHF
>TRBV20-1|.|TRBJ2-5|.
TGCAGTGCTATTGAGGAGGAGACCCAGTACTTC
CSAIEEETQYF
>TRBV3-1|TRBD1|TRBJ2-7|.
TGTGCCAGCAGCCAAGAAACCCCTACCTTTCAACTGGACAGGGTAGGAAAGCAGTACTTC
CASSQETPTFQLDRVGKQYF
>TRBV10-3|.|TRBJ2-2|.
TGTGCCATCAGTGGGACTAAATCTACCACCGGGGAGCTGTTTTTT
CAISGTKSTTGELFF
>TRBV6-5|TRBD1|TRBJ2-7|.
TGTGCCAGCAGTTCCCAGGGGGACGAGCAGTACTTC
CASSSQGDEQYF
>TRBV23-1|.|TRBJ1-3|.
TGCGCCAGCAGTCTCAGGGAGATATCCAGCTCTGGAAACACCATATATTTT
CASSLREISSSGNTIYF
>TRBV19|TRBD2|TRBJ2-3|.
TGTGCCAGTACAGAGCGGGAGACAGATACGCAGTATTTT
CASTERETDTQYF
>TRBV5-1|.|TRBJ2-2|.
TGCGCCAGCAGCTTGGACGGCAGGCCAGCGAACACCGGGGAGCTGTTTTTT
CASSLDGRPANTGELFF
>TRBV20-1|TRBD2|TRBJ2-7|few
TGCAGTGCGGGGGGAGGCGGGAGCCCCCACGAGCAGTACTTC
CSAGGGGSPHEQYF
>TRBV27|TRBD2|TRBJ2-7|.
TGTGCCAGCAGTTTGTTACTAGCGGGACCGAGCTCCTACGAGCAGTACTTC
CASSLLLAGPSSYEQYF
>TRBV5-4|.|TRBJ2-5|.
TGTGCCAGCAGCCCCAGGGTAGGGCGGGCGCCAGGAGGAGAGACCCAGTACTTC
CASSPRVGRAPGGETQYF
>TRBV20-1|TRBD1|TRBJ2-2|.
TGCAGTGCTAGAGGGGGAAGGGGGCACACCGGGGAGCTGTTTTTT
CSARGGRGHTGELFF
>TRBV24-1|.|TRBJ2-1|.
TGTGCCACCCAGAACGTGCCGGGGCGGCAGGACTCCAATGAGCAGTTCTTC
CATQNVPGRQDSNEQFF
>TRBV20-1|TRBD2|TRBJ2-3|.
TGCAGTGCTCTCGTCGCGGGAGGCCCAGATACGCAGTATTTT
CSALVAGGPDTQYF
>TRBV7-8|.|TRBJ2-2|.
TGTGCCAGCAGCCCGCCCGGGATGTCGCAGCGGTTGAACACCGGGGAGCTGTTTTTT
CASSPPGMSQRLNTGELFF
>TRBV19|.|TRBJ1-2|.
TGTGCCAGTAGCCCTAGGGGTGGCTATGGCTGCACCTTC
CASSPRGGYGCTF
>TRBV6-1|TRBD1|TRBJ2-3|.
TGTGCCAGCAGTCGGACAGGGTCCACAGATACGCAGTATTTT
CASSRTGSTDTQYF
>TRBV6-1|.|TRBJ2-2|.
TGTGCCAGCACCTTGGCGCAGGGAAGGAACACCGGGGAGCTGTTTTTT
CASTLAQGRNTGELFF
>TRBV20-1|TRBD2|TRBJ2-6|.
TGCAGCGCCCCCGGGACTAGCGGTAGCTCTGGGGCCAACGTCCTGACTTTC
CSAPGTSGSSGANVLTF
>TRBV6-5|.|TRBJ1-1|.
TGTGCCAGCAGTTACCTGAGCAGGGAAAATAAAGAAGCTTTCTTT
CASSYLSRENKEAFF
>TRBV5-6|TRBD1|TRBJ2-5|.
TGTGCCAGCAGCTTGTACCCCACGGGACAGGGCGGGACCCAGTACTTC
CASSLYPTGQGGTQYF
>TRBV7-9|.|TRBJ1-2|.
TGTGCCAGCAGCGCGACTACTTCTAACTATGGCTACACCTTC
CASSATTSNYGYTF
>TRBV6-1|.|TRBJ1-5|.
TGTGCCAGCAGCGGTAGCAACCAGCCCCAGCATTTT
CASSGSNQPQHF